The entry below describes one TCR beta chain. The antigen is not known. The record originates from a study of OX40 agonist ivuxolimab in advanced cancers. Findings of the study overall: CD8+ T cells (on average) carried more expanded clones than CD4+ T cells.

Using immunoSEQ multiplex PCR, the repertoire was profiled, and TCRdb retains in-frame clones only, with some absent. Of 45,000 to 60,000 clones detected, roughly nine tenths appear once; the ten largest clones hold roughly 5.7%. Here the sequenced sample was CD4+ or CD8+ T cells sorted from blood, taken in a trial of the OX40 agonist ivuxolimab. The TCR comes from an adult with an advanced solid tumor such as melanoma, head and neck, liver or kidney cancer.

The CDR3 here is CASSSRRGLEVGKLFF. The CDR3 nucleotides are TGTGCCAGCAGCTCCCGGCGGGGGCTTGAGGTTGGGAAACTGTTTTTT. The J gene is TRBJ1-4, the V gene TRBV7-8, with D perhaps matching TRBD1 (6 bases). The V gene's germline CDR1 is SGHVS and CDR2 FQNEAQ. The CDR3 extends over 16 amino acids. V was trimmed by 4 bases and J by 11 bases, leaving 23 bases between them.